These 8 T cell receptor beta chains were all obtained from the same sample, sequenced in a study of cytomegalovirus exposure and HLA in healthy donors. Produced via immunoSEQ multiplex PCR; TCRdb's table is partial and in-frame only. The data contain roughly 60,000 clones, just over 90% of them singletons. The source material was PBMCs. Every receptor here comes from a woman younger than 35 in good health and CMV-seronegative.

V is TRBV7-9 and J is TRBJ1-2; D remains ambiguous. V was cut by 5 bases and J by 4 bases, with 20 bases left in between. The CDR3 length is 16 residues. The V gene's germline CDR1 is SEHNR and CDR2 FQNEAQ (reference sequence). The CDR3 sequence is CASSSLLWAVSYGYTF. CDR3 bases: TGTGCCAGCAGCAGCCTCCTGTGGGCAGTCTCCTATGGCTACACCTTC.

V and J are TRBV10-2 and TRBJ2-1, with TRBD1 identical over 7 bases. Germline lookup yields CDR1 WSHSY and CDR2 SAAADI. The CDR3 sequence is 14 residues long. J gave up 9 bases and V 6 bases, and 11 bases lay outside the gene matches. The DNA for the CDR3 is TGCGCCAGCAGGTTCGCAGGGGGAGATGGTGAGCAGTTCTTC. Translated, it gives CASRFAGGDGEQFF.

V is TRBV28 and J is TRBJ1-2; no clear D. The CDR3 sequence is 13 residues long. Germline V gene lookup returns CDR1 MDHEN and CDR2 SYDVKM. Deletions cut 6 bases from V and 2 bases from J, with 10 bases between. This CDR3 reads CASSHDWNYGYTF. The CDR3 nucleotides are TGTGCCAGCAGCCATGACTGGAACTATGGCTACACCTTC.

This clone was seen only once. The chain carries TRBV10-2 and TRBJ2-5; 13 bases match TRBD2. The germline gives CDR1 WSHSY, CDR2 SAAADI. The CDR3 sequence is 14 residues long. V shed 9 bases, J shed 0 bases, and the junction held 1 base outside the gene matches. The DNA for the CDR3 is TGCGCCAGTGGGACTAGCGGGAACCAAGAGACCCAGTACTTC. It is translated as CASGTSGNQETQYF.

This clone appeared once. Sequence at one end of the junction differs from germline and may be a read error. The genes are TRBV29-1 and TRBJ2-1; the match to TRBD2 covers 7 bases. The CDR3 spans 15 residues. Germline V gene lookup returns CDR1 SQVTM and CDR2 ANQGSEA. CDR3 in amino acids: CSVEGRERKYNEQFF. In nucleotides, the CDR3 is TGCAGCGTGGAAGGGCGGGAGAGAAAATACAATGAGCAGTTCTTC.

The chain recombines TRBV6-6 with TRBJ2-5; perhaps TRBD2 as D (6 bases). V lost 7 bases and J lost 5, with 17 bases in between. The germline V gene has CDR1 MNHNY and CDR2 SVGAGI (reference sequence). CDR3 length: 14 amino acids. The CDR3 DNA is TGTGCCAGCACCGCGGGGCTAGAGGTCGAGACCCAGTACTTC. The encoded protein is CASTAGLEVETQYF.

CDR3 coding DNA: TGTGCCAGCAGCCCGTCAGTGTATGGCTACACCTTC. It specifies CASSPSVYGYTF. The genes are TRBV7-9 and TRBJ1-2; no reliable D call. The CDR3 extends over 12 amino acids. V lost 5 bases to trimming and J lost 5 bases, with 9 bases between them. Germline CDR1 reads SEHNR; CDR2 reads FQNEAQ (reference sequence).

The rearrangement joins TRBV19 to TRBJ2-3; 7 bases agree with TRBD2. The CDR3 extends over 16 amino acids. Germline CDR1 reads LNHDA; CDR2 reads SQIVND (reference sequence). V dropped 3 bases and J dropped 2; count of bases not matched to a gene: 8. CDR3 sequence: CASSISGGRATDTQYF. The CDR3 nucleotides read TGTGCCAGTAGTATTTCGGGAGGCAGGGCCACAGATACGCAGTATTTT.